The T cell receptor beta chain described here comes from a study of blood T cell repertoires in COVID-19. Overall study: From the United States, Italy and Spain came samples of acute and convalescent COVID-19. Nucleic acid was either cDNA or gDNA, and it came from T cells, B-cell-depleted T cells, or PBMCs.

Original methodology: Amplification of reference gene primers provided the estimated nucleated cell counts. Assay: immunoSEQ multiplex PCR; the TCRdb copy retains only in-frame clones and omits some. V, J and clone size are taken as reported in that table, and D and trimming were inferred from the DNA itself. The profile shows about 71,000 clones, more than 70% of them singletons. The CDR3 is 13 amino acids. V dropped 2 bases and J dropped 6 bases, with 13 bases sitting between them. Germline-derived CDR1 and CDR2 are SQVTM and ANQGSEA. The V call is TRBV29-1, the J call TRBJ1-1, with a possible D match to TRBD1 (5 bases). The specimen was peripheral blood. This clonotype was sampled from a man older than 75 with acute or convalescent COVID-19. CDR3 amino acids: CSVELPRDPEAFF. For the CDR3, the DNA is TGCAGCGTTGAACTCCCCAGGGATCCTGAAGCTTTCTTT.